A selection of T cell receptor beta chains follows, all from one sample in a study of cytomegalovirus exposure and HLA in healthy donors. The data were produced by immunoSEQ multiplex PCR, yet TCRdb's version contains in-frame clones alone and is incomplete. The sample lists roughly 120,000 clones; around 77% were seen once. Sequencing was done on a sample of PBMCs. The receptors here all came from a man aged 50-60 years in good health and CMV-seropositive. The CDR3 runs from the conserved cysteine through the conserved F or W. The order of the fields is CDR3 DNA, CDR3 protein, D gene, clone size, J gene, V gene. A D gene is named only where the DNA matches it firmly. A row's size may be missing; if present it is once, few, many or a size class.

CDR3nt: TGTGCCAGTAGTCCCCTCCCCTATGGCTACACCTTC; CDR3aa: CASSPLPYGYTF; d_gene: .; abundance: .; j_gene: TRBJ1-2; v_gene: TRBV19
CDR3nt: TGTGCCAGCAGCCCGGACAGCCGGTTTGGAAACACCATATATTTT; CDR3aa: CASSPDSRFGNTIYF; d_gene: .; abundance: .; j_gene: TRBJ1-3; v_gene: TRBV6-5
CDR3nt: TGTGCCAGCAGTTCCCGACTAGCGAGCGGAGGGTACGAGCAGTACTTC; CDR3aa: CASSSRLASGGYEQYF; d_gene: TRBD2; abundance: once; j_gene: TRBJ2-7; v_gene: TRBV27
CDR3nt: TGTGCCAGCAGTCACCGGGACACCTTGGGGGAGCAGTACTTC; CDR3aa: CASSHRDTLGEQYF; d_gene: .; abundance: .; j_gene: TRBJ2-7; v_gene: TRBV6-5
CDR3nt: TGCGCCAGCAGCCGGCCAGGTGACGAGCAGTACTTC; CDR3aa: CASSRPGDEQYF; d_gene: .; abundance: .; j_gene: TRBJ2-7; v_gene: TRBV4-1
CDR3nt: TGTGCCAGCAGTCGGCCCGGGACTGCCTCCTACAATGAGCAGTTCTTC; CDR3aa: CASSRPGTASYNEQFF; d_gene: .; abundance: once; j_gene: TRBJ2-1; v_gene: TRBV28
CDR3nt: TGTGCCAGCAGCGTTTCACAGCCCACAGATACGCAGTATTTT; CDR3aa: CASSVSQPTDTQYF; d_gene: .; abundance: .; j_gene: TRBJ2-3; v_gene: TRBV9
CDR3nt: TGTGCCAGCACGGACAGGGCATACGAGCAGTACTTC; CDR3aa: CASTDRAYEQYF; d_gene: TRBD1; abundance: .; j_gene: TRBJ2-7; v_gene: TRBV2
CDR3nt: TGCGCCAGCAGTGAGCCCAGAGACTCCTACGAGCAGTACTTC; CDR3aa: CASSEPRDSYEQYF; d_gene: .; abundance: .; j_gene: TRBJ2-7; v_gene: TRBV10-2
CDR3nt: TGTGCCAGCAGCTTCTATACGGGGACTGGAAACACCATATATTTT; CDR3aa: CASSFYTGTGNTIYF; d_gene: .; abundance: .; j_gene: TRBJ1-3; v_gene: TRBV5-4
CDR3nt: TGTGCCAGCATCTATACAGGGGGAACTGGAAACACCATATATTTT; CDR3aa: CASIYTGGTGNTIYF; d_gene: TRBD1; abundance: few; j_gene: TRBJ1-3; v_gene: TRBV6-5
CDR3nt: TGCGCCAGCAGCACCGGTGGCGGGCCTAGCACAGATACGCAGTATTTT; CDR3aa: CASSTGGGPSTDTQYF; d_gene: .; abundance: .; j_gene: TRBJ2-3; v_gene: TRBV5-1